This T cell receptor beta chain was sequenced for a study of blood T cell repertoires in COVID-19. Study information: The United States, Italy and Spain supplied acute and convalescent COVID-19 samples. Nucleic acid was either cDNA or gDNA, and it came from T cells, B-cell-depleted T cells, or PBMCs.

Deletions cut 10 bases from V and 1 base from J, with 11 bases between. The CDR3 loop spans 12 amino acids. The germline V gene has CDR1 SGHNT and CDR2 YYREEE (reference sequence). The authors' processing: Cell counts per sample came from amplifying reference gene primers. The protocol was immunoSEQ multiplex PCR, while the TCRdb copy is restricted to in-frame clones and leaves out a portion. Clone size and V and J calls were adopted from that table, with D and trimming inferred from the DNA. The sample records 110,000 or so clones, roughly 83% being singletons. Sequencing was carried out using peripheral blood. The chain recombines TRBV5-4 with TRBJ1-1, with a tentative D call TRBD1 (5 bases). This TCR came from a woman in her sixties with acute or convalescent COVID-19. The CDR3 region has the DNA TGTGCCGGATCTGACAGGAACACTGAAGCTTTCTTT. Translated: CAGSDRNTEAFF.